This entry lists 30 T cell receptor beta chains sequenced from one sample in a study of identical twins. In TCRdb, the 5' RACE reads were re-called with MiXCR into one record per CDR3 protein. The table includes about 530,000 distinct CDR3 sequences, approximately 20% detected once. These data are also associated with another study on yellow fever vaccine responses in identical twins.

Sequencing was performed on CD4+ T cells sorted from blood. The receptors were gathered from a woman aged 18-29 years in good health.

CDR3 in amino acids: CASSPRAGGEKLFF. For the CDR3, the DNA is TGCGCCAGCAGCCCTCGGGCCGGCGGTGAAAAACTGTTTTTT. The chain is built from TRBV5-1 and TRBJ1-4; D unresolved. The CDR3 sequence is 14 residues long. From germline, CDR1 is SGHRS and CDR2 YFSETQ. Trimming cost V 4 bases and J 7 bases, with 14 bases left between them.

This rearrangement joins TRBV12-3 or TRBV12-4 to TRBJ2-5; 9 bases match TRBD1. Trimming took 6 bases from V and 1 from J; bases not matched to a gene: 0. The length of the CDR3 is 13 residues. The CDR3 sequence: CASRTGGQETQYF. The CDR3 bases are TGTGCCAGCAGGACAGGGGGCCAAGAGACCCAGTACTTC.

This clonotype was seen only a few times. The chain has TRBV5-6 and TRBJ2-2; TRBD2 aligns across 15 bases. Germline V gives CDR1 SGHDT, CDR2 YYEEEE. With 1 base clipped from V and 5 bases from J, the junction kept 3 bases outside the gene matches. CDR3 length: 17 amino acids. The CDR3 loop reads CASSLSGTSGRTGELFF. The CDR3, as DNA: TGTGCCAGCAGCTTGTCCGGGACTAGCGGGAGGACCGGGGAGCTGTTTTTT. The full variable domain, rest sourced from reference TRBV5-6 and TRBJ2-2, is DAGVTQSPTHLIKTRGQQVTLRCSPKSGHDTVSWYQQALGQGPQFIFQYYEEEERQRGNFPDRFSGHQFPNYSSELNVNALLLGDSALYLCASSLSGTSGRTGELFFGEGSRLTVL.

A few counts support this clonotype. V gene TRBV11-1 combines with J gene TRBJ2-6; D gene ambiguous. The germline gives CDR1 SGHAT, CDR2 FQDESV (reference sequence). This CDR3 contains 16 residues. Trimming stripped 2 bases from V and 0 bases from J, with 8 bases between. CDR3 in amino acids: CASSLSMISGANVLTF. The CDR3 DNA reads TGTGCCAGCAGCTTAAGTATGATCTCTGGGGCCAACGTCCTGACTTTC.

The DNA of the CDR3 is TGTGCCAGCAGTGAAGCGCCTGGGGGCTGGGAGCAGTACTTC. Its protein is CASSEAPGGWEQYF. The chain uses TRBV2 and TRBJ2-7, with D tentatively TRBD1 (6 bases). The germline V and J ends were trimmed by 0 bases and 7 bases, with 13 bases remaining between them. The CDR3 has 14 amino acids. Germline loops: CDR1 SNHLY, CDR2 FYNNEI.

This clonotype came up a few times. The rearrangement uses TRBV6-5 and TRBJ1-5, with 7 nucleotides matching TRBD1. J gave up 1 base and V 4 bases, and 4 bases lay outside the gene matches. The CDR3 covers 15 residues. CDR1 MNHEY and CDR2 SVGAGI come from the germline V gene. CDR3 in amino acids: CASSWTGGSNQPQHF. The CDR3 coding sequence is TGTGCCAGCAGTTGGACAGGTGGGAGCAATCAGCCCCAGCATTTT.

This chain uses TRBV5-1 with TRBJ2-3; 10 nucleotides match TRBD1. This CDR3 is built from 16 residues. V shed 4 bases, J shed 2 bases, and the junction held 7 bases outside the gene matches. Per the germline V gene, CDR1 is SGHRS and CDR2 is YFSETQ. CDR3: CASSSGTGVLTDTQYF. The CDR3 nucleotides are TGCGCCAGCAGCAGCGGGACAGGGGTCCTCACAGATACGCAGTATTTT.

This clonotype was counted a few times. CDR3: CASSYSRPADRPQETQYF. For the CDR3, the DNA is TGTGCCAGCAGTTACTCGAGGCCTGCAGACAGGCCTCAAGAGACCCAGTACTTC. The rearrangement uses TRBV6-5 and TRBJ2-5, with D tentatively TRBD1 (6 bases). V was shortened by 0 bases and J by 2 bases, with 19 bases between the two germline ends. There are 18 residues in the CDR3. Germline V gene sequence: CDR1 MNHEY, CDR2 SVGAGI.

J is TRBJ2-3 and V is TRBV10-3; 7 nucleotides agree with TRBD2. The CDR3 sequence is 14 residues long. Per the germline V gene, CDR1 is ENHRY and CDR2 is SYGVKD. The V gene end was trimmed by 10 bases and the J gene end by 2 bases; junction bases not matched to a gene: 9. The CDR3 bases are TGTGCCACCGGGCGCGCGGGAGCCACAGATACGCAGTATTTT. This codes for CATGRAGATDTQYF.

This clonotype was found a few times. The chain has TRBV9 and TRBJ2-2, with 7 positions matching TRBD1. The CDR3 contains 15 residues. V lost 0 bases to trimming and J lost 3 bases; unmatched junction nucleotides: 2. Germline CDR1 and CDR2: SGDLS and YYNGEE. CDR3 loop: CASSVGGGYTGELFF. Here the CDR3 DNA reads TGTGCCAGCAGCGTAGGAGGGGGCTACACCGGGGAGCTGTTTTTT. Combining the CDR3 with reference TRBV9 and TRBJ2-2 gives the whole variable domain DSGVTQTPKHLITATGQRVTLRCSPRSGDLSVYWYQQSLDQGLQFLIQYYNGEERAKGNILERFSAQQFPDLHSELNLSSLELGDSALYFCASSVGGGYTGELFFGEGSRLTVL.

CDR3 sequence: CASSPAPSSYNEQFF. CDR3 sequence (DNA): TGCGCCAGCAGCCCGGCTCCGAGCTCCTACAATGAGCAGTTCTTC. The rearrangement links TRBV5-1 to TRBJ2-1; no clear D gene. The germline V gene has CDR1 SGHRS and CDR2 YFSETQ. There are 15 residues in the CDR3. Trimming removed 4 bases at V and 0 bases at J, with 11 bases between. The full variable domain, its missing parts supplied by reference TRBV5-1 and TRBJ2-1, is KAGVTQTPRYLIKTRGQQVTLSCSPISGHRSVSWYQQTPGQGLQFLFEYFSETQRNKGNFPGRFSGRQFSNSRSEMNVSTLELGDSALYLCASSPAPSSYNEQFFGPGTRLTVL.

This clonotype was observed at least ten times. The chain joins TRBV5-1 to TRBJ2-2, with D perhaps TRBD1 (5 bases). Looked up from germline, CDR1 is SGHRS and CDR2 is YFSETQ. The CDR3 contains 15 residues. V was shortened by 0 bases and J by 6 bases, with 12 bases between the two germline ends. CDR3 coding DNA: TGCGCCAGCAGCTTGGCAATTACAGGACCCGGGGAGCTGTTTTTT. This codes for CASSLAITGPGELFF.

For the CDR3, the DNA is TGTGCCATCCGTCACGGGGTCACGGACGAGCAGTACTTC. Its protein is CAIRHGVTDEQYF. The gene calls are TRBV10-3 and TRBJ2-7, with a weak D call TRBD2 (5 bases). V was cut by 8 bases and J by 5 bases, with 16 bases left in between. Germline CDR1 ENHRY, CDR2 SYGVKD. The CDR3 spans 13 residues.

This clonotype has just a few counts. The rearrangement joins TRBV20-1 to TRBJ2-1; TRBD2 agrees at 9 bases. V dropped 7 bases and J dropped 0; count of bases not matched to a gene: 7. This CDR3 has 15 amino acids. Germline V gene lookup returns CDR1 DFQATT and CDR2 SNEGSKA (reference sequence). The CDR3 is CSVLAGGSSYNEQFF. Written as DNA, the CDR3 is TGCAGTGTTCTGGCGGGAGGGTCCTCCTACAATGAGCAGTTCTTC.

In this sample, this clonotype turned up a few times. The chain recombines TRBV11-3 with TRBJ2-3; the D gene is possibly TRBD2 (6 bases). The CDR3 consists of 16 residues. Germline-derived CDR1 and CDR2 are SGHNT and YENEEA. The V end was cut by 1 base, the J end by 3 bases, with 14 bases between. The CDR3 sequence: CASSLVPGAETDTQYF. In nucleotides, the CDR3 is TGTGCCAGCAGCTTAGTGCCGGGAGCGGAAACAGATACGCAGTATTTT.

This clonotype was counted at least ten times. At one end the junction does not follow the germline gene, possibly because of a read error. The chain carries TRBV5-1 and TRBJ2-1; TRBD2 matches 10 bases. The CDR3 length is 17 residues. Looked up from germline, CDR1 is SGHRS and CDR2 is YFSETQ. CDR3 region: CASSPPIVAGGYSEQFF. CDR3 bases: TGCGCCAGCAGCCCCCCGATAGTAGCGGGAGGCTACAGTGAGCAGTTCTTC.

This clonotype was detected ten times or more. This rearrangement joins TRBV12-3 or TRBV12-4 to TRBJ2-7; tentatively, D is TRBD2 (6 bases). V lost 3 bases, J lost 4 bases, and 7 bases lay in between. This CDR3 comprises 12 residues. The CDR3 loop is CASSFGGYEQYF. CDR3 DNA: TGTGCCAGCAGTTTTGGGGGGTACGAGCAGTACTTC.

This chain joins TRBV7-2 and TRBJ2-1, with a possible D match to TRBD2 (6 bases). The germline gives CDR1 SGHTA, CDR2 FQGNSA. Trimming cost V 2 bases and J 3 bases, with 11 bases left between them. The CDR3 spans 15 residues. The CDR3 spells CASSLTGDYYNEQFF. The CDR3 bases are TGTGCCAGCAGCTTAACGGGAGATTACTACAATGAGCAGTTCTTC. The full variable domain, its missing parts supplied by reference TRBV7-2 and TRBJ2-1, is GAGVSQSPSNKVTEKGKDVELRCDPISGHTALYWYRQSLGQGLEFLIYFQGNSAPDKSGLPSDRFSAERTGGSVSTLTIQRTQQEDSAVYLCASSLTGDYYNEQFFGPGTRLTVL.

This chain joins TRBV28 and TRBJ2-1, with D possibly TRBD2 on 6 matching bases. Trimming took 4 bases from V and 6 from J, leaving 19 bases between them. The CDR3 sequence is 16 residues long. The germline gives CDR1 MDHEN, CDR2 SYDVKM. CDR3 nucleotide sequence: TGTGCCAGCAGTTCCATTACTAGCCCCGTCATCAATGAGCAGTTCTTC. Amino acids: CASSSITSPVINEQFF.

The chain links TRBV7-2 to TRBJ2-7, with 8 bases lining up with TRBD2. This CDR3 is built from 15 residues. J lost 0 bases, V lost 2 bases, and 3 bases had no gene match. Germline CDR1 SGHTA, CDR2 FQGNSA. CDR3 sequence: CASSLIAGSSYEQYV. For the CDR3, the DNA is TGTGCCAGCAGCTTAATAGCGGGAAGCTCCTACGAGCAGTACGTC.

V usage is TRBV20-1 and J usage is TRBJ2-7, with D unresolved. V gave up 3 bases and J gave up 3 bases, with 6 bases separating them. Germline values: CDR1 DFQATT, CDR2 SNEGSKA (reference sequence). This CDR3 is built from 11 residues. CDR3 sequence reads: CSASDDYEQYF. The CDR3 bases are TGCAGTGCTAGCGATGACTACGAGCAGTACTTC.

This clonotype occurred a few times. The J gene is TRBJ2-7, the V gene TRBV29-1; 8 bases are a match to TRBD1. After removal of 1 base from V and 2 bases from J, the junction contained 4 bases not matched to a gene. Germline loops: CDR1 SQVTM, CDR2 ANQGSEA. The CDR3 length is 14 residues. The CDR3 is CSVEVIQGAYEQYF. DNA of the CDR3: TGCAGCGTTGAAGTGATACAGGGGGCCTACGAGCAGTACTTC.

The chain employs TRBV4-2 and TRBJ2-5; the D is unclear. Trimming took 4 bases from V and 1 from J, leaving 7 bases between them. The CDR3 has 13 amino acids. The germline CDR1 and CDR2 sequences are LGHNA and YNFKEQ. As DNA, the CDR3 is TGTGCCAGCAGCCCTCGACTCCAAGAGACCCAGTACTTC. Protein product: CASSPRLQETQYF.

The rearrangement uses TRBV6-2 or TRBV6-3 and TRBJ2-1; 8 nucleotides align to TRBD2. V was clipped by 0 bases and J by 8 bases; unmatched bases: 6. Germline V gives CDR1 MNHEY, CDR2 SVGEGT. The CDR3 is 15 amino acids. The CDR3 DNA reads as TGTGCCAGCAGTTACTCTAGCGGGATGTTCCATGAGCAGTTCTTC. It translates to CASSYSSGMFHEQFF.

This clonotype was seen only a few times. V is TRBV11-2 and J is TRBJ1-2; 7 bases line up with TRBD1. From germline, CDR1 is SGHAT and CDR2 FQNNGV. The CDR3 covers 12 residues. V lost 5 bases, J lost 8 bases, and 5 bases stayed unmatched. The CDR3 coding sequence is TGTGCCAGCAGCACAGACAGGGTCGGCTACACCTTC. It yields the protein CASSTDRVGYTF. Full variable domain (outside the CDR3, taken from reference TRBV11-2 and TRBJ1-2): EAGVAQSPRYKIIEKRQSVAFWCNPISGHATLYWYQQILGQGPKLLIQFQNNGVVDDSQLPKDRFSAERLKGVDSTLKIQPAKLEDSAVYLCASSTDRVGYTFGSGTRLTVV.

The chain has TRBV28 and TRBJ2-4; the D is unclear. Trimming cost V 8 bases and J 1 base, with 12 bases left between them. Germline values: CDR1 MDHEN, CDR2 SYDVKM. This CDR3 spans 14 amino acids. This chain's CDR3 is CASLTTVAKNIQYF. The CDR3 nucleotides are TGTGCCAGCCTCACAACGGTCGCCAAAAACATTCAGTACTTC.

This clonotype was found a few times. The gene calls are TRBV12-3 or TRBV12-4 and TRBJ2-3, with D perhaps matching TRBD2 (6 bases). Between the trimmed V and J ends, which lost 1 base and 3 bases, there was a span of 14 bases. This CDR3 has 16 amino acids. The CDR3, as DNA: TGTGCCAGCAGTTTAGGGGGTAGCGGCGGGACAGATACGCAGTATTTT. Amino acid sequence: CASSLGGSGGTDTQYF.

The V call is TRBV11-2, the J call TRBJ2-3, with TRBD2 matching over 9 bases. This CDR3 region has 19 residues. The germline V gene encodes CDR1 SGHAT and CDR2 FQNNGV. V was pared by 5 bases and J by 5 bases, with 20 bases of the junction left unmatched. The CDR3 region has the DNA TGTGCCAGCAGCCCGCCCCTGGGGGGCCAGCGGGGGGAGGTAGATACGCAGTATTTT. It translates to CASSPPLGGQRGEVDTQYF. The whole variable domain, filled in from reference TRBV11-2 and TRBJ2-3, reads EAGVAQSPRYKIIEKRQSVAFWCNPISGHATLYWYQQILGQGPKLLIQFQNNGVVDDSQLPKDRFSAERLKGVDSTLKIQPAKLEDSAVYLCASSPPLGGQRGEVDTQYFGPGTRLTVL.

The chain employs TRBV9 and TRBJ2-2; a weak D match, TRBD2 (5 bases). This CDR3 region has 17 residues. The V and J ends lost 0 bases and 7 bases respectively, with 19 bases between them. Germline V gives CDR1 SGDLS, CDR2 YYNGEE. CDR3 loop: CASSVDPSGRFGGELFF. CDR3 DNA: TGTGCCAGCAGCGTAGATCCAAGCGGCAGGTTTGGCGGGGAGCTGTTTTTT.

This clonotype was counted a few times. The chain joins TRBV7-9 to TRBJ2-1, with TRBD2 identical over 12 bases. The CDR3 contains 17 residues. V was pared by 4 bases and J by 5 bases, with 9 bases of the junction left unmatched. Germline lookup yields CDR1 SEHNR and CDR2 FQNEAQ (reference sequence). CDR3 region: CASSSQSGTSGHNEQFF. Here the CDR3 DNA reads TGTGCCAGCAGCTCCCAGTCCGGGACTAGCGGGCACAATGAGCAGTTCTTC.